The 30 T cell receptor beta chains presented below share a single source sample, sequenced in a study of CD8 T cells in Susac syndrome. Random hexamers were used to reverse transcribe about 0.5 to 1 ug of RNA. TCRdb reanalysed the immunoSEQ multiplex PCR reads using MiXCR and keeps one entry per CDR3 protein. Of around 270,000 distinct CDR3 sequences listed, roughly 90% were seen once; the top ten hold 0.18%. Sequencing was done on a sample of CD8+ T cells from PBMCs. Receptors originate from a human donor with multiple sclerosis.

The V call is TRBV3-1, the J call TRBJ1-5, with D unresolved. CDR3 length: 15 amino acids. Germline CDR1 is LGHDT and CDR2 is YNNKEL (reference sequence). Trimming left V 1 base short and J 7 bases short, with 14 bases between. CDR3 DNA: TGTGCCAGCAGCCAAGCATCAGAGAAGGGACAGCCCCAGCATTTT. It translates to CASSQASEKGQPQHF.

V is TRBV7-2 and J is TRBJ2-1; D unresolved. The CDR3 spans 15 residues. Germline assignment: CDR1 SGHTA and CDR2 FQGNSA. V shed 1 base and J shed 3 bases, with 10 bases lying between them. This CDR3 is CASSLGLEIYNEQFF. The DNA for the CDR3 is TGTGCCAGCAGCTTAGGTCTAGAGATCTACAATGAGCAGTTCTTC.

The J gene is TRBJ2-4, the V gene TRBV28; TRBD2 agrees at 9 bases. CDR3 size: 14 residues. J was trimmed by 8 bases and V by 3 bases; bases with no gene match: 5. CDR1 is MDHEN, CDR2 SYDVKM, per germline. The CDR3, as DNA: TGTGCCAGCAGTTTTGGGCGGGGGGGTGACATTCAGTACTTC. Translation gives CASSFGRGGDIQYF.

This chain uses TRBV3-1 with TRBJ2-7; D is perhaps TRBD1 or TRBD2 (5 bases each). Germline values: CDR1 LGHDT, CDR2 YNNKEL (reference sequence). The V end lost 1 base, the J end lost 3 bases, and 13 bases lay between the germline ends. The CDR3 extends over 15 amino acids. The CDR3 bases are TGTGCCAGCAGCCAAGGTGGGACCAGCAACTACGAGCAGTACTTC. Its protein product is CASSQGGTSNYEQYF.

The chain carries TRBV19 and TRBJ2-4; D possibly uses TRBD1 or TRBD2 (5 bases each). CDR3 length: 13 residues. The germline CDR1 and CDR2 sequences are LNHDA and SQIVND (reference sequence). The V end lost 4 bases, the J end lost 7 bases, and 11 bases lay between the germline ends. CDR3 residues: CASSTRDGNIQYF. CDR3 nucleotide sequence: TGTGCCAGTAGTACCAGGGACGGGAACATTCAGTACTTC.

This clonotype is a singleton in its sample. This chain uses TRBV24-1 with TRBJ2-1; weak D call: TRBD1 (5 bases). Trimming stripped 5 bases from V and 5 bases from J, with 9 bases between. The CDR3 length is 13 residues. Germline V lookup: CDR1 KGHDR, CDR2 SFDVKD. This chain's CDR3 is CATSAVTDNEQFF. DNA for the CDR3: TGTGCCACCAGTGCTGTGACAGACAATGAGCAGTTCTTC.

In its sample, this clonotype was seen once. The V and J genes are TRBV7-9 and TRBJ2-7; TRBD1 agrees at 10 bases. This CDR3 has 16 residues. Per the germline V gene, CDR1 is SEHNR and CDR2 is FQNEAQ (reference sequence). V dropped 5 bases and J dropped 4; count of bases not matched to a gene: 11. In DNA, the CDR3 is TGTGCCAGCAGCCCTACTACGGGACAGGGGCCGTACGAGCAGTACTTC. Its protein is CASSPTTGQGPYEQYF.

The chain is built from TRBV28 and TRBJ2-2, with a weak D call TRBD2 (5 bases). The CDR3 sequence is 16 residues long. CDR1 and CDR2 from the germline V gene are MDHEN and SYDVKM. The V and J ends lost 6 bases and 7 bases respectively, with 21 bases between them. The CDR3 DNA reads as TGTGCCAGCAGCCCTCGGGGTACCCATCGATTCGGGGAGCTGTTTTTT. Translating it yields CASSPRGTHRFGELFF.

The count of this clonotype is one. The chain couples TRBV4-1 to TRBJ2-7; weak D call: TRBD2 (6 bases). CDR3 size: 16 residues. CDR1 is MGHRA, CDR2 YSYEKL, per germline. V lost 3 bases and J lost 0, with 15 bases in between. CDR3 in amino acids: CASSQGGVASSYEQYF. CDR3 nucleotide sequence: TGCGCCAGCAGCCAGGGGGGAGTAGCGAGCTCCTACGAGCAGTACTTC.

The rearrangement uses TRBV27 and TRBJ1-2; the D is unclear. Trimming shortened V by 0 bases and J by 6 bases, and 8 bases separated the two germline ends. This CDR3 is 13 amino acids long. The germline gives CDR1 MNHEY, CDR2 SMNVEV (reference sequence). CDR3 amino acids: CASSLSGLNGYTF. The DNA for the CDR3 is TGTGCCAGCAGTTTATCAGGGCTGAATGGCTACACCTTC.

J is TRBJ1-4 and V is TRBV11-2, with 7 positions matching TRBD1. The CDR3 runs 14 residues. Trimming cost V 7 bases and J 5 bases; bases outside gene matches: 7. The germline V gene has CDR1 SGHAT and CDR2 FQNNGV. The CDR3 protein is CASTRGLGNEKLFF. The CDR3 DNA reads TGTGCCAGCACCAGGGGGTTGGGAAATGAAAAACTGTTTTTT.

The genes are TRBV4-1 and TRBJ1-1, with D hard to call. The CDR3 extends over 14 amino acids. CDR1 and CDR2 from the germline V gene are MGHRA and YSYEKL. Trimming removed 4 bases from V and 1 base from J, with 10 bases in between. The CDR3 DNA reads TGCGCCAGCAGCCGGGTGGCGGGGAACACTGAAGCTTTCTTT. Encoded protein: CASSRVAGNTEAFF.

CDR3 in DNA: TGTGCCAGCAGTTGGACAGAGTACAATGAGCAGTTCTTC. Its translation: CASSWTEYNEQFF. The genes are TRBV27 and TRBJ2-1; perhaps TRBD1 as D (6 bases). CDR3 length: 13 amino acids. V was shortened by 4 bases and J by 4 bases, with 8 bases between the two germline ends. Germline V gene sequence: CDR1 MNHEY, CDR2 SMNVEV (reference sequence).

The chain has TRBV6-2 or TRBV6-3 and TRBJ2-1, with 7 bases lining up with TRBD2. Per the germline V gene, CDR1 is MNHEY and CDR2 is SVGEGT. J gave up 5 bases and V 6 bases, and 4 bases lay outside the gene matches. This CDR3 has 13 amino acids. CDR3 in DNA: TGTGCCAGCAGGGCCCTAGCGGACAATGAGCAGTTCTTC. This translates into CASRALADNEQFF.

The J gene is TRBJ1-1, the V gene TRBV19; 7 positions match TRBD1. The CDR3 has 14 amino acids. From germline, CDR1 is LNHDA and CDR2 SQIVND (reference sequence). The J segment lost 5 bases and the V segment lost 3 bases, leaving 6 bases of the junction unmatched. CDR3 sequence (DNA): TGTGCCAGTAGTATGGATAACAGGGGTACTGAAGCTTTCTTT. Its translation: CASSMDNRGTEAFF.

The chain joins TRBV15 to TRBJ1-5, with 7 bases fitting TRBD1. From germline, CDR1 is LNHNV and CDR2 YYDKDF (reference sequence). V gave up 0 bases and J gave up 6 bases; unmatched junction bases: 2. The CDR3 has 14 amino acids. The CDR3 nucleotides read TGTGCCACCAGCAGAGATGCAGGGGGTCAGCCCCAGCATTTT. Residues: CATSRDAGGQPQHF.

A single count supports this clonotype. The CDR3 region is CASSWRGGQDTQYF. CDR3 nucleotides: TGTGCCAGCAGTTGGCGGGGCGGACAAGATACGCAGTATTTT. The chain carries TRBV28 and TRBJ2-3, with D possibly matching TRBD2 (6 bases). Germline-derived CDR1 and CDR2 are MDHEN and SYDVKM. The CDR3 runs 14 residues. V was pared by 4 bases and J by 5 bases, with 13 bases between.

In regard to this clonotype: The junction differs from germline at one of its ends, possibly a read error. V usage is TRBV27 and J usage is TRBJ2-7; D is undetermined. CDR1 is MNHEY and CDR2 is SMNVEV in the germline V gene (reference sequence). The CDR3 is 11 amino acids. The CDR3 spells CASSLSGEQYF. CDR3 DNA: TGTGCCAGCAGCTTATCCGGCGAGCAGTACTTC.

V and J are TRBV4-3 and TRBJ2-7, with unresolved D. The germline gives CDR1 LGHNA, CDR2 YSLEER. The CDR3 has 16 amino acids. The V end lost 0 bases, the J end lost 3 bases, and 15 bases lay between the germline ends. Here the CDR3 reads CASSQDISLGFYEQYF. In DNA form, the CDR3 reads TGCGCCAGCAGCCAAGATATAAGCCTAGGCTTCTACGAGCAGTACTTC.

The sample holds one count of this clonotype. The chain has TRBV12-3 or TRBV12-4 and TRBJ2-2, with D possibly being TRBD2 (7 bases). Trimming took 2 bases from V and 7 from J, leaving 20 bases between them. The CDR3 sequence is 17 residues long. This chain's CDR3 is CASSLFWPGGEGGELFF. DNA for the CDR3: TGTGCCAGCAGTTTATTTTGGCCGGGGGGCGAAGGCGGGGAGCTGTTTTTT.

The chain has TRBV5-6 and TRBJ2-1, with 9 bases identical to TRBD1. The CDR3 runs 16 residues. With 3 bases clipped from V and 8 bases from J, the junction kept 12 bases outside the gene matches. Germline V lookup: CDR1 SGHDT, CDR2 YYEEEE. In nucleotides, the CDR3 is TGTGCCAGCAGCTCCGCCCCGGGACAGGGCGATGATGAGCAGTTCTTC. Amino acids: CASSSAPGQGDDEQFF.

The CDR3 is CSVDADSNTGELFF. CDR3 coding DNA: TGCAGCGTTGATGCAGATTCGAACACCGGGGAGCTGTTTTTT. The chain is built from TRBV29-1 and TRBJ2-2, with D unresolved. The V gene's germline CDR1 is SQVTM and CDR2 ANQGSEA. V lost 3 bases and J lost 0, with 8 bases in between. This CDR3 is 14 amino acids long.

The V and J genes are TRBV21-1 and TRBJ2-1. TRBV21-1 is noted as a pseudogene. CDR3 length equals 14 residues. CDR3 sequence (DNA): TGTGCCAGCAGCACGTGGGTCCCCTACAATGAGCAGTTCTTC. This gives the protein CASSTWVPYNEQFF.

The chain combines TRBV4-1 with TRBJ2-7; TRBD1 matches 10 bases. Germline V gene sequence: CDR1 MGHRA, CDR2 YSYEKL. This CDR3 has 15 amino acids. V trimming: 6 bases; J trimming: 2 bases; junction bases outside the gene matches: 7. CDR3 DNA: TGCGCCAGCAGGTTGAGGGACAGGGGCGCCTACGAGCAGTACTTC. It codes for CASRLRDRGAYEQYF.

The rearrangement uses TRBV4-1 and TRBJ1-2; no definite D call. The germline V and J ends were trimmed by 3 bases and 8 bases, with 7 bases remaining between them. CDR3 length: 11 residues. From germline, CDR1 is MGHRA and CDR2 YSYEKL. Here the CDR3 reads CASSQGWGYTF. As DNA, the CDR3 is TGCGCCAGCAGCCAGGGGTGGGGCTACACCTTC.

V gene TRBV15 combines with J gene TRBJ1-5; 8 bases line up with TRBD1. Trimming took 2 bases from V and 4 from J; bases not matched to a gene: 4. This CDR3 is 15 amino acids long. Germline V CDR1 and CDR2: LNHNV, YYDKDF (reference sequence). CDR3 amino acids: CATSRHRQGNQPQHF. The CDR3 DNA reads TGTGCCACCAGCAGACACCGACAGGGGAATCAGCCCCAGCATTTT.

This clonotype was detected only once. The rearrangement links TRBV15 to TRBJ2-1, with TRBD2 matching over 8 bases. This CDR3 contains 15 residues. From germline, CDR1 is LNHNV and CDR2 YYDKDF (reference sequence). V shed 1 base and J 7 bases; nucleotides not matched to a gene: 6. The CDR3 DNA reads TGTGCCACCAGCAGAGTACCGGGAGGGCCTAATGAGCAGTTCTTC. Protein product: CATSRVPGGPNEQFF.

This chain uses TRBV20-1 with TRBJ2-1; no definite D call. The CDR3 runs 12 residues. Germline V gene data show CDR1 as DFQATT and CDR2 as SNEGSKA (reference sequence). V was clipped by 0 bases and J by 10 bases, with 10 bases between them. CDR3 nucleotide sequence: TGCAGTGCTAGAGAGGTTGGCCACGAGCAGTTCTTC. The encoded protein is CSAREVGHEQFF.

This CDR3 is CASSLGTGQNTEAFF. The CDR3 DNA reads TGTGCCAGCAGCTTAGGGACAGGGCAGAACACTGAAGCTTTCTTT. The gene calls are TRBV7-6 and TRBJ1-1; TRBD1 matches at 8 bases. CDR3 length: 15 amino acids. Losses at the gene ends were 1 base for V and 1 base for J; bases not matched to a gene: 2. Germline V CDR1 and CDR2: SGHVS, FNYEAQ.

The CDR3 reads CASSQDVPGLGSYEQYF. In nucleotides, the CDR3 is TGTGCCAGCAGCCAAGATGTCCCCGGACTAGGGTCCTACGAGCAGTACTTC. V and J are TRBV4-2 and TRBJ2-7; TRBD2 matches 7 bases. Germline CDR1 LGHNA, CDR2 YNFKEQ. Trimming at V came to 0 bases and at J to 1 base, leaving 9 bases not matched to a gene. This CDR3 is 17 amino acids long.